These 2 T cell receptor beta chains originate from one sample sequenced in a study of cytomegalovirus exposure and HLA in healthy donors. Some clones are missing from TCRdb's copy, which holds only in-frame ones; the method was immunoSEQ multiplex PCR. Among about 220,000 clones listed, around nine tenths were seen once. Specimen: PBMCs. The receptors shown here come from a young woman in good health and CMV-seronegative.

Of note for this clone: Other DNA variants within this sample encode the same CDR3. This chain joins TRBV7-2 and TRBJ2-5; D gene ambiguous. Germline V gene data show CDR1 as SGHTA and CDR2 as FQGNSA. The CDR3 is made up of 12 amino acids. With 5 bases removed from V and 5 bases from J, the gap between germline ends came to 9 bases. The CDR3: CASSLLRETQYF. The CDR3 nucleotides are TGTGCCAGCAGCCTCCTACGGGAGACCCAGTACTTC.

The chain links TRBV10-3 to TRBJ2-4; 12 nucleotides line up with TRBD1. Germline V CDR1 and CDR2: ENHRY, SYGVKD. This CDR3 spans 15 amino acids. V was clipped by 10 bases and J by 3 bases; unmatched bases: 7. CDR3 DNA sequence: TGTGCCACCGGGACAGGGGGCAATGACAAAAACATTCAGTACTTC. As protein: CATGTGGNDKNIQYF.